This is a list of T cell receptor beta chains from one sample in a study of neurological immune-mediated disorders. One entry per CDR3 protein results from TCRdb running MiXCR on the 5' RACE reads. The sample lists roughly 70,000 distinct CDR3 sequences, approximately 5.2% occurring once. Material for sequencing was PBMCs. Every receptor here comes from a woman in her 30s with multiple sclerosis. CDR3s include the opening cysteine and the closing phenylalanine or tryptophan. A D gene is named only where the DNA matches it firmly. Size values are once, few and many counts, or a class for expanded clones, and some rows have none.

abundance,v_gene,j_gene,d_gene,CDR3aa,CDR3nt
many,TRBV3-1,TRBJ1-5,.,CASSQGGLSNQPQHF,TGTGCCAGCAGCCAAGGGGGGTTGAGCAATCAGCCCCAGCATTTT
many,TRBV4-1,TRBJ1-2,.,CASSPWTANYGYTF,TGCGCCAGCAGCCCTTGGACAGCTAACTATGGCTACACCTTC
.,TRBV6-6,TRBJ1-6,TRBD1,CASSGGRQGHNSPLHF,TGTGCCAGCAGTGGGGGAAGACAGGGACATAATTCACCCCTCCACTTT
many,TRBV9,TRBJ1-2,.,CASSVDGYGYTF,TGTGCCAGCAGCGTAGACGGCTATGGCTACACCTTC
many,TRBV20-1,TRBJ2-2,.,CSASIFGGGTGELFF,TGCAGTGCTTCCATTTTCGGGGGCGGCACCGGGGAGCTGTTTTTT
many,TRBV5-6,TRBJ2-5,.,CASSFRSPPLQYF,TGTGCCAGCAGCTTCCGATCTCCACCCTTACAGTACTTC
many,TRBV20-1,TRBJ1-1,.,CSARDPGGRTNTEAFF,TGCAGTGCTAGAGATCCGGGGGGCCGAACGAACACTGAAGCTTTCTTT
many,TRBV7-8,TRBJ1-4,TRBD1,CASSFGQGVGEKLFF,TGTGCCAGCAGCTTCGGACAGGGGGTAGGAGAAAAACTGTTTTTT
many,TRBV20-1,TRBJ1-5,.,CSALTDSNQPQHF,TGCAGTGCTCTAACAGATAGCAATCAGCCCCAGCATTTT
few,TRBV20-1,TRBJ1-5,TRBD1,CSARSGQGFNQPQHF,TGCAGTGCTAGGTCCGGACAGGGATTTAATCAGCCCCAGCATTTT
many,TRBV7-9,TRBJ2-7,.,CASSSGQGGYEQYF,TGTGCCAGCTCCTCCGGGCAGGGTGGCTACGAGCAGTACTTC
.,TRBV3-1,TRBJ1-1,.,CASSPFSQTEAFF,TGTGCCAGCAGCCCCTTTTCCCAAACTGAAGCTTTCTTT
many,TRBV7-9,TRBJ2-3,TRBD2,CASSSRGAGVDTQYF,TGTGCCAGCAGCTCGAGGGGAGCGGGGGTGGATACGCAGTATTTT
few,TRBV5-1,TRBJ1-3,.,CASSKLGGPGQRTSGNTIYF,TGCGCCAGCAGCAAACTTGGAGGTCCGGGACAAAGAACCTCTGGAAACACCATATATTTT
few,TRBV15,TRBJ2-7,.,CATSRDTTYEQYF,TGTGCCACCAGCAGGGACACTACCTACGAGCAGTACTTC
many,TRBV5-1,TRBJ2-7,.,CASSPGLGYEQYF,TGCGCCAGCAGCCCCGGGCTGGGCTACGAGCAGTACTTC